The 26 T cell receptor beta chains presented below share a single source sample, sequenced in a study of vaccination and CD4 T cells after COVID-19. The antigens of these receptors remain unknown. Indicated treatment: roughly nine-day PBMC culture with coronavirus spike peptide pools or control peptides (ViraFEST assay). Harvesting of the unexposed donor's CD4+ T cells predated the COVID-19 pandemic (2011-2018). Oncomine TCR Beta short-read sequencing was applied to DNA from cultured CD4+ T cells. The source of extracted genomic DNA was cultured CD4+ T cells. TCRdb analysed the PCR reads with MiXCR anew, one entry per CDR3 protein. Among 9,900 or so distinct CDR3 sequences listed, 30% to 35% were seen once. Sequenced input: CD4+ T cells from blood, cultured in vitro. Receptor source: a human donor in good health.

The J gene is TRBJ1-2, the V gene TRBV30; 9 nucleotides agree with TRBD1. The junction had 11 bases not matched to a gene; V was cut back by 2 bases and J by 1 base. CDR1 and CDR2 from the germline V gene are GTSNPN and SVGIG (reference sequence). This CDR3 contains 17 residues. The chain's CDR3 is CAWSPSPGTGINYGYTF. The CDR3 region has the DNA TGTGCCTGGAGTCCAAGTCCCGGGACAGGGATTAACTATGGCTACACCTTC.

The chain recombines TRBV7-9 with TRBJ2-7; 13 bases are shared with TRBD2. Germline values: CDR1 SEHNR, CDR2 FQNEAQ (reference sequence). J lost 4 bases, V lost 5 bases, and 8 bases had no gene match. The CDR3 has 16 residues. CDR3 amino acids: CASSRGLAGVVYEQYF. The CDR3 DNA reads TGTGCCAGCAGCCGAGGACTAGCGGGAGTGGTATACGAGCAGTACTTC.

The J gene is TRBJ2-2, the V gene TRBV30; D remains ambiguous. V was clipped by 3 bases and J by 6 bases, with 11 bases between them. The CDR3 extends over 13 amino acids. CDR1 and CDR2 (germline): GTSNPN, SVGIG (reference sequence). CDR3 loop: CAWRGVGPGELFF. DNA for the CDR3: TGTGCCTGGAGAGGCGTGGGCCCCGGGGAGCTGTTTTTT.

This sequence joins TRBV29-1 and TRBJ2-1; the match to TRBD1 covers 7 bases. This CDR3 has 16 residues. The V and J ends lost 6 bases and 4 bases, in that order; junction bases with no gene match: 15. CDR1 SQVTM and CDR2 ANQGSEA come from the germline V gene. DNA of the CDR3: TGCAGCGTAATGGGCCCCCGGGACAGAGTATACAATGAGCAGTTCTTC. Residues: CSVMGPRDRVYNEQFF.

This clonotype was found a few times. The J gene is TRBJ2-7, the V gene TRBV6-1; possibly TRBD1 or TRBD2 for D (5 bases each). The CDR3 is 13 residues long. V dropped 7 bases and J dropped 3 bases, with 13 bases sitting between them. The germline V gene has CDR1 MNHNS and CDR2 SASEGT. The CDR3, as DNA: TGTGCCAGCATGTGGGACGGACTCTACGAGCAGTACTTC. Its protein product is CASMWDGLYEQYF.

The chain has TRBV20-1 and TRBJ2-7; 8 bases map to TRBD2. V lost 8 bases and J lost 2; bases outside the gene matches: 8. This CDR3 region has 13 residues. From germline, CDR1 is DFQATT and CDR2 SNEGSKA (reference sequence). CDR3 sequence (DNA): TGCAGTTACCGGAGTAGCGGGGCCTACGAGCAGTACTTC. Translating gives CSYRSSGAYEQYF.

This chain connects TRBV27 to TRBJ2-5; D gene uncertain. This CDR3 contains 14 residues. Looked up from germline, CDR1 is MNHEY and CDR2 is SMNVEV (reference sequence). V was shortened by 1 base and J by 2 bases, with 8 bases between the two germline ends. The DNA for the CDR3 is TGTGCCAGCAGTTTATTGCAGAAACAAGAGACCCAGTACTTC. Translated: CASSLLQKQETQYF.

V usage is TRBV14 and J usage is TRBJ2-5; D gene uncertain. This CDR3 region has 13 residues. V dropped 2 bases and J dropped 5 bases, with 9 bases sitting between them. Germline V CDR1 and CDR2: SGHDN, FVKESK. CDR3 DNA: TGTGCCAGCAGCCAATTTAGAGCGGAGACCCAGTACTTC. Its translation is CASSQFRAETQYF.

The V and J genes are TRBV6-2 or TRBV6-3 and TRBJ2-4; perhaps TRBD2 as D (6 bases). The V gene's germline CDR1 is MNHEY and CDR2 SVGEGT. The CDR3 runs 17 residues. Trimming removed 0 bases at V and 0 bases at J, with 12 bases between. The CDR3 reads CASSYSQAGLAKNIQYF. CDR3 coding DNA: TGTGCCAGCAGTTACTCCCAGGCGGGACTAGCCAAAAACATTCAGTACTTC.

This rearrangement joins TRBV10-3 to TRBJ2-3, with 11 positions matching TRBD2. CDR3 size: 14 residues. Germline V lookup: CDR1 ENHRY, CDR2 SYGVKD. The ends lost 10 bases at V and 7 bases at J; junction bases unmatched: 10. This CDR3 is CASTSGRGGNTQYF. The CDR3 region has the DNA TGTGCCAGCACTAGCGGGAGAGGGGGAAATACGCAGTATTTT.

The chain has TRBV30 and TRBJ1-1; a weak D match, TRBD1 (6 bases). Germline V gene sequence: CDR1 GTSNPN, CDR2 SVGIG (reference sequence). CDR3 length: 12 residues. V shed 4 bases and J shed 4 bases, with 10 bases lying between them. This chain's CDR3 is CAWTQGSTEAFF. CDR3 sequence (DNA): TGTGCCTGGACTCAGGGGAGCACTGAAGCTTTCTTT. The whole variable domain, remainder taken from reference TRBV30 and TRBJ1-1, is SQTIHQWPATLVQPVGSPLSLECTVEGTSNPNLYWYRQAAGRGLQLLFYSVGIGQISSEVPQNLSASRPQDRQFILSSKKLLLSDSGFYLCAWTQGSTEAFFGQGTRLTVV.

In its sample, this clonotype was seen a few times. The rearrangement joins TRBV2 to TRBJ2-5; 8 bases are shared with TRBD1. The CDR3 extends over 15 amino acids. CDR1 and CDR2 (germline): SNHLY, FYNNEI. Trimming removed 7 bases from V and 2 bases from J; junction bases left unmatched: 9. CDR3 protein: CASKPRTGRQETQYF. In DNA form, the CDR3 reads TGTGCCAGCAAACCCAGGACAGGGCGGCAAGAGACCCAGTACTTC.

The genes are TRBV6-1 and TRBJ1-3, with TRBD1 matching 7 bases. CDR1 is MNHNS and CDR2 is SASEGT in the germline V gene. The J segment lost 4 bases and the V segment lost 5 bases, leaving 5 bases of the junction unmatched. The CDR3 has 14 residues. The CDR3: CASSPTGTGNTIYF. CDR3 bases: TGTGCCAGCAGTCCGACAGGGACAGGAAACACCATATATTTT.

The genes are TRBV10-3 and TRBJ2-7; 9 bases fit TRBD1. Germline-derived CDR1 and CDR2 are ENHRY and SYGVKD. V shed 10 bases and J 3 bases; nucleotides not matched to a gene: 4. The CDR3 contains 12 residues. The CDR3 sequence: CATQGQGYEQYF. In DNA form, the CDR3 reads TGTGCCACTCAGGGACAGGGCTACGAGCAGTACTTC.

This clonotype appeared a single time. This chain joins TRBV7-2 and TRBJ2-7, with 9 bases lining up with TRBD2. V shed 1 base and J 3 bases; nucleotides not matched to a gene: 7. Looked up from germline, CDR1 is SGHTA and CDR2 is FQGNSA. This CDR3 is built from 16 residues. The CDR3 protein is CASSLVASGIHYEQYF. The CDR3 nucleotides read TGTGCCAGCAGCTTAGTGGCTAGCGGGATTCACTACGAGCAGTACTTC.

This clonotype was recorded a few times. This chain uses TRBV2 with TRBJ2-3; maybe TRBD2 (5 bases). Germline CDR1 is SNHLY and CDR2 is FYNNEI. Trimming pared 5 bases from V and 2 bases from J, leaving 11 bases between. CDR3 length equals 14 residues. This CDR3 is CASSSNRDTDTQYF. The CDR3 DNA is TGTGCCAGCAGTTCAAACCGGGACACAGATACGCAGTATTTT.

This clonotype has just a few counts. The chain is built from TRBV7-3 and TRBJ2-2; tentatively, D is TRBD1 (6 bases). Trimming stripped 5 bases from V and 0 bases from J, with 16 bases between. Germline assignment: CDR1 SGHTA and CDR2 FQGTGA. CDR3 size: 17 residues. The CDR3 bases are TGTGCCAGCAGCCCGAATATACAGGGCGCGAACACCGGGGAGCTGTTTTTT. Residues: CASSPNIQGANTGELFF. Together with reference TRBV7-3 and TRBJ2-2, the CDR3 gives the full variable domain: GAGVSQTPSNKVTEKGKYVELRCDPISGHTALYWYRQSLGQGPEFLIYFQGTGAADDSGLPNDRFFAVRPEGSVSTLKIQRTERGDSAVYLCASSPNIQGANTGELFFGEGSRLTVL.

The chain is built from TRBV28 and TRBJ1-2; 7 nucleotides agree with TRBD1. J lost 2 bases, V lost 6 bases, and 6 bases had no gene match. The CDR3 extends over 14 amino acids. Germline values: CDR1 MDHEN, CDR2 SYDVKM. CDR3 sequence (DNA): TGTGCCAGCAGAAAACAGGGGAGAAACTATGGCTACACCTTC. Amino acids: CASRKQGRNYGYTF.

The genes are TRBV6-2 or TRBV6-3 and TRBJ2-3, with D tentatively TRBD2 (5 bases). The CDR3 consists of 15 residues. Germline CDR1 and CDR2: MNHEY and SVGEGT. Between the trimmed V and J ends, which lost 0 bases and 4 bases, there was a span of 11 bases. The CDR3 is CASSYSGGFADTQYF. The CDR3 coding sequence is TGTGCCAGCAGTTACTCCGGCGGGTTCGCAGATACGCAGTATTTT.

The V and J genes are TRBV20-1 and TRBJ1-2; D not resolved. CDR1 is DFQATT and CDR2 is SNEGSKA in the germline V gene (reference sequence). Trimming shortened V by 1 base and J by 8 bases, and 8 bases separated the two germline ends. There are 11 residues in the CDR3. CDR3 amino acids: CSARASGGYTF. The CDR3 nucleotides read TGCAGTGCTAGAGCAAGTGGAGGCTACACCTTC.

The chain joins TRBV15 to TRBJ2-3; D is undetermined. V was clipped by 3 bases and J by 2 bases, with 15 bases between them. This CDR3 is 16 amino acids long. Germline V gene data show CDR1 as LNHNV and CDR2 as YYDKDF (reference sequence). Here the CDR3 DNA reads TGTGCCACCAGCAGGGGCCCTACGGCTTTCACAGATACGCAGTATTTT. Protein: CATSRGPTAFTDTQYF.

The chain uses TRBV7-2 and TRBJ2-5; 11 bases fit TRBD2. V lost 7 bases and J lost 2; bases outside the gene matches: 12. Germline V gene lookup returns CDR1 SGHTA and CDR2 FQGNSA. The CDR3 runs 17 residues. In nucleotides, the CDR3 is TGTGCCAGCACCCCCCCTATGAGACTAGCGGGGCAAGAGACCCAGTACTTC. Encoded protein: CASTPPMRLAGQETQYF.

The sample holds one count of this clonotype. The gene calls are TRBV18 and TRBJ1-1, with no clear D. V lost 2 bases and J lost 0, with 7 bases in between. CDR1 and CDR2 from the germline V gene are KGHSH and LQKENI. CDR3 length: 14 residues. The CDR3 nucleotides are TGTGCCAGCTCACCATCACACTTGAACACTGAAGCTTTCTTT. It encodes CASSPSHLNTEAFF.

This clonotype turned up a few times. The chain combines TRBV29-1 with TRBJ2-5, with D perhaps matching TRBD2 (6 bases). The CDR3 extends over 12 amino acids. CDR1 is SQVTM and CDR2 is ANQGSEA in the germline V gene. V was cut by 4 bases and J by 5 bases, with 11 bases left in between. The CDR3 DNA follows: TGCAGCGTTGCGGGAGCAGGGGAGACCCAGTACTTC. Protein: CSVAGAGETQYF.

V usage is TRBV6-2 or TRBV6-3 and J usage is TRBJ2-3; the D call may be TRBD1 or TRBD2 (5 bases each). Germline V lookup: CDR1 MNHEY, CDR2 SVGEGT. This CDR3 contains 15 residues. The germline V and J ends were trimmed by 1 base and 2 bases, with 10 bases remaining between them. The CDR3 reads CASSYLATDTDTQYF. The DNA for the CDR3 is TGTGCCAGCAGTTACTTAGCGACAGACACAGATACGCAGTATTTT.

V usage is TRBV5-1 and J usage is TRBJ2-3; weak D call: TRBD2 (6 bases). This CDR3 region has 13 residues. Trimming left V 6 bases short and J 2 bases short, with 10 bases between. From germline, CDR1 is SGHRS and CDR2 YFSETQ. The CDR3 region has the DNA TGCGCCAGCACCCTAGCGTTCACAGATACGCAGTATTTT. This codes for CASTLAFTDTQYF.